The rows below give T cell receptor beta chains drawn from one sample of a study of blood T cell repertoires in COVID-19. The protocol was immunoSEQ multiplex PCR, while the TCRdb copy is restricted to in-frame clones and leaves out a portion. The table lists hundreds of thousands of clones, 80% to 90% of them singletons. Sample: PBMCs or T cells enriched from blood (not recorded which). These receptor sequences come from a man aged 25-45 years who had recovered from COVID-19. Each CDR3 is given with its conserved first and last residue. A D gene is named only where the DNA matches it firmly. Where a row states a size, it is once, few, many or the class of an expanded clone; other rows omit it.

J gene	D gene	CDR3 length	clone size	V gene	CDR3 protein	CDR3 DNA
TRBJ2-5	TRBD2	16	.	TRBV28	CASSLLAGGIQETQYF	TGTGCCAGCAGTTTACTAGCGGGAGGAATCCAAGAGACCCAGTACTTC
TRBJ1-2	TRBD1	19	.	TRBV30	CAWSLGSTRQGRSNYGYTF	TGTGCCTGGAGTCTCGGGTCTACCCGACAGGGGCGATCTAACTATGGCTACACCTTC
TRBJ1-5	.	14	.	TRBV30	CAWSGQGGNQPQHF	TGTGCCTGGAGTGGGCAGGGTGGCAATCAGCCCCAGCATTTT
TRBJ2-5	.	16	.	TRBV14	CASSPRGAWVWETQYF	TGTGCCAGCAGCCCACGAGGAGCGTGGGTGTGGGAGACCCAGTACTTC
TRBJ1-2	TRBD1	14	.	TRBV7-2	CASSIPGGPYGYTF	TGTGCCAGCAGCATACCAGGGGGTCCGTATGGCTACACCTTC
TRBJ2-7	TRBD2	15	once	TRBV5-1	CASSPMSGRVYEQYF	TGCGCCAGCAGCCCGATGAGCGGGAGGGTCTACGAGCAGTACTTC
TRBJ2-7	TRBD2	14	.	TRBV6-5	CASRGWWGGYEQYF	TGTGCCAGCAGAGGGTGGTGGGGGGGCTACGAGCAGTACTTC
TRBJ2-1	.	14	.	TRBV7-2	CASSSYGTRNEQFF	TGTGCCAGCAGCTCCTACGGGACACGAAATGAGCAGTTCTTC
TRBJ2-5	TRBD1	16	.	TRBV18	CASSPTSGQGGETQYF	TGTGCCAGCTCACCAACCTCCGGACAGGGGGGAGAGACCCAGTACTTC
TRBJ2-7	.	14	.	TRBV28	CASSLPGGGGEQYF	TGTGCCAGCAGTTTACCCGGGGGCGGGGGCGAGCAGTACTTC
TRBJ2-7	TRBD1	14	.	TRBV5-1	CASSLGTGKGEQYF	TGCGCCAGCAGCTTGGGGACAGGGAAGGGCGAGCAGTACTTC
TRBJ1-1	TRBD1	13	.	TRBV27	CAARTGGSTEAFF	TGTGCTGCCAGGACAGGGGGCTCCACTGAAGCTTTCTTT
TRBJ2-4	.	16	.	TRBV21-1	CASSSDRGRAKNIQYF	TGTGCCAGCAGCAGTGACAGGGGGCGAGCCAAAAACATTCAGTACTTC
TRBJ2-2	TRBD1	15	.	TRBV5-1	CASSPSRDRPGELFF	TGCGCCAGCAGCCCGTCCCGGGACAGGCCCGGGGAGCTGTTTTTT
TRBJ2-3	.	14	.	TRBV19	CASRPLKEGDTQYF	TGTGCCAGTAGACCCCTTAAGGAGGGGGATACGCAGTATTTT
TRBJ1-4	.	14	once	TRBV11-2	CASSPAGPRGKLFF	TGTGCCAGCAGCCCAGCAGGACCCAGGGGAAAACTGTTTTTT
TRBJ1-1	TRBD1	10	.	TRBV20-1	CSAGTAEAFF	TGCAGTGCTGGGACAGCTGAAGCTTTCTTT
TRBJ2-3	.	13	.	TRBV19	CASSGRVADTQYF	TGTGCCAGTAGCGGCAGGGTGGCAGATACGCAGTATTTT
TRBJ2-3	TRBD2	15	.	TRBV27	CASSFRLASTDTQYF	TGTGCCAGCAGTTTTAGACTAGCTAGCACAGATACGCAGTATTTT
TRBJ1-2	.	13	.	TRBV6-6	CASSYSRGYGYTF	TGTGCCAGCAGTTACTCGAGAGGATATGGCTACACCTTC
TRBJ1-2	.	15	.	TRBV5-1	CASSPSGELYYGYTF	TGCGCCAGCAGCCCGTCGGGGGAACTCTACTATGGCTACACCTTC
TRBJ2-1	.	15	.	TRBV4-1	CASSQPESSYNEQFF	TGCGCCAGCAGCCAACCGGAGAGCTCCTACAATGAGCAGTTCTTC